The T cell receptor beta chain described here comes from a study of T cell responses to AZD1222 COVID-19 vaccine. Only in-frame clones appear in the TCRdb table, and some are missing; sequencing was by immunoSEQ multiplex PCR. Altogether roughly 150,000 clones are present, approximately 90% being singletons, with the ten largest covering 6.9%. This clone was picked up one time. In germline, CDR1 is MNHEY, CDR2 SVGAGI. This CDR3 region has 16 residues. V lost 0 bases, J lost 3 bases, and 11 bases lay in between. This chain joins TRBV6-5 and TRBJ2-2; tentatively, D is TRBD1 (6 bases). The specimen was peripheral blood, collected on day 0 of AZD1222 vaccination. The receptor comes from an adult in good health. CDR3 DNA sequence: TGTGCCAGCAGTTACTCGGCAGGGGATTACACCGGGGAGCTGTTTTTT. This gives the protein CASSYSAGDYTGELFF.